This is a list of T cell receptor beta chains from one sample in a study of CD8+CD57+ T cells in acquired aplastic anemia. TCRdb re-derived calls from the reads in MiXCR, one entry per CDR3 protein. This sample has over 250,000 distinct CDR3 sequences; 56% occur once, and the top ten carry 1.3%. Source material: sorted CD4+, CD8+, or CD8+CD57+ T cells (not recorded which) from PBMCs. Receptor source: a human donor with aplastic anemia. The CDR3 runs from the conserved cysteine through the conserved F or W. D genes are given only for firm matches. Clone size appears in some rows only: once, few, many, or a class for an expanded clone.

TRBV9	TRBJ1-1	many	-	CASSEGGIGSTEAFF	TGTGCCAGCAGCGAGGGAGGAATTGGCTCCACTGAAGCTTTCTTT
TRBV2	TRBJ1-6	few	-	CASAGLGSYNSPLHF	TGTGCCAGCGCGGGGCTTGGGTCCTATAATTCACCCCTCCACTTT
TRBV2	TRBJ1-6	many	TRBD1	CASTWDRSYNSPLHF	TGTGCCAGCACCTGGGACAGATCCTATAATTCACCCCTCCACTTT
TRBV19	TRBJ2-1	-	-	CASSMGGGEQFF	TGTGCCAGCAGTATGGGAGGAGGAGAGCAGTTCTTC
TRBV7-2	TRBJ2-5	-	-	CVSSLSRGSQETQYF	TGTGTCAGCAGCTTATCTCGGGGGAGTCAAGAGACCCAGTACTTC
TRBV12-3/TRBV12-4	TRBJ2-7	few	TRBD2	CASTIAGVASEQYF	TGTGCCAGCACCATAGCGGGAGTGGCTTCGGAGCAGTACTTC
TRBV6-5	TRBJ2-3	many	TRBD1	CASSSGNRGTDTQYF	TGTGCCAGCAGTTCGGGAAACAGGGGGACAGATACGCAGTATTTT
TRBV18	TRBJ1-3	few	-	CASSPPGASSGNTIYF	TGTGCCAGCTCACCACCAGGGGCAAGCTCTGGAAACACCATATATTTT
TRBV9	TRBJ2-5	many	TRBD2	CASSVDPGTTQETQYF	TGTGCCAGCAGCGTAGACCCCGGGACTACCCAAGAGACCCAGTACTTC
TRBV4-3	TRBJ2-7	-	TRBD1	CASSPDRGLYEQYF	TGCGCCAGCAGTCCCGACAGGGGGCTCTACGAGCAGTACTTC
TRBV19	TRBJ1-5	once	-	CASATLGERNQPQHF	TGTGCCAGTGCTACACTGGGGGAAAGGAATCAGCCCCAGCATTTT
TRBV2	TRBJ1-6	many	-	CASSQEANNGSPLHF	TGTGCCAGCAGTCAAGAGGCCAATAATGGTTCACCCCTCCACTTT
TRBV7-9	TRBJ2-5	-	-	CASRGLVAERRETQYF	TGTGCCAGCAGGGGTCTCGTGGCAGAACGCAGGGAGACCCAGTACTTC
TRBV24-1	TRBJ2-7	few	TRBD2	CATSKTSGRAREQYF	TGTGCCACCAGTAAGACTAGCGGGAGGGCCCGCGAGCAGTACTTC
TRBV6-2/TRBV6-3	TRBJ1-5	many	-	CASRANPHNQPQHF	TGTGCCAGCAGGGCCAACCCTCACAATCAGCCCCAGCATTTT
TRBV5-6	TRBJ1-3	many	-	CASSYQGKGNTIYF	TGTGCCAGCAGTTATCAGGGGAAAGGAAACACCATATATTTT
TRBV2	TRBJ1-5	-	-	CASSEAGGSNQPQHF	TGTGCCAGCAGTGAAGCAGGGGGAAGCAATCAGCCCCAGCATTTT
TRBV7-9	TRBJ1-2	few	-	CASSPPGQNYGYTF	TGTGCCAGCAGCCCCCCCGGACAGAATTATGGCTACACCTTC
TRBV6-5	TRBJ1-4	-	TRBD1	CASSYTGTGRATNEKLFF	TGTGCCAGCAGTTACACCGGGACAGGGAGAGCAACTAATGAAAAACTGTTTTTT
TRBV10-2	TRBJ1-1	once	-	CASSQGATEAFF	TGCGCCAGCAGCCAGGGCGCCACTGAAGCTTTCTTT
TRBV7-8	TRBJ2-7	-	-	CASSMVFTEKDSYEQYF	TGTGCCAGTAGTATGGTATTTACGGAGAAAGACTCCTACGAGCAGTACTTC
TRBV12-3/TRBV12-4	TRBJ2-7	-	TRBD1	CASSLTGDGEQYF	TGTGCCAGCAGTTTGACAGGGGACGGAGAGCAGTACTTC
TRBV9	TRBJ2-1	-	-	CASSEGPLGSYNEQFF	TGTGCCAGCAGTGAAGGGCCTCTGGGGTCCTACAATGAGCAGTTCTTC
TRBV19	TRBJ2-5	-	TRBD1	CASSRRDREETQYF	TGTGCCAGTAGTAGACGGGACAGAGAAGAGACCCAGTACTTC
TRBV10-3	TRBJ1-1	many	-	CAISESEMNTEAFF	TGTGCCATCAGTGAGTCGGAGATGAACACTGAAGCTTTCTTT
TRBV6-1	TRBJ1-5	many	TRBD1	CASREAGTGGYSNQPQHF	TGTGCCAGCAGGGAAGCCGGGACAGGGGGATATAGCAATCAGCCCCAGCATTTT
TRBV15	TRBJ1-4	-	-	CATSQYNEKLFF	TGTGCCACCAGCCAGTACAATGAAAAACTGTTTTTT
TRBV20-1	TRBJ2-7	few	-	CSATSGSGSSYEQYF	TGCAGTGCGACCTCGGGGAGCGGAAGCTCCTACGAGCAGTACTTC
TRBV4-1	TRBJ2-7	-	-	CASSQDPLGPEQYF	TGCGCCAGCAGCCAAGATCCTTTAGGGCCCGAGCAGTACTTC
TRBV20-1	TRBJ2-3	-	-	CSARSGSTDTQYF	TGCAGTGCTAGGTCCGGGAGCACAGATACGCAGTATTTT
TRBV7-9	TRBJ2-7	many	-	CASSLVGTQYEQYF	TGTGCCAGCAGCTTAGTGGGGACACAATACGAGCAGTACTTC
TRBV20-1	TRBJ2-5	-	TRBD1	CSARAGQGRGTQYF	TGCAGTGCTAGAGCGGGACAGGGTAGGGGGACCCAGTACTTC
TRBV5-1	TRBJ2-1	many	TRBD2	CASSTSGSSYNEQFF	TGCGCCAGCAGCACTAGCGGGAGCTCGTACAATGAGCAGTTCTTC
TRBV3-2	TRBJ2-1	-	-	CASSQYFADRRNEQFF	TGTGCCAGCAGCCAATATTTCGCCGACAGAAGGAATGAGCAGTTCTTC
TRBV7-9	TRBJ1-2	many	-	CASSLAGYGYTF	TGTGCCAGCAGCTTAGCGGGCTATGGCTACACCTTC
TRBV10-3	TRBJ2-3	few	-	CAISESLETQYF	TGTGCCATCAGTGAGTCGCTGGAGACGCAGTATTTT
TRBV20-1	TRBJ2-1	few	-	CSAREARSEDYNEQFF	TGCAGTGCTAGAGAGGCGAGGAGCGAGGACTACAATGAGCAGTTCTTC
TRBV2	TRBJ1-2	few	-	CASSALPVDYGYTF	TGTGCCAGCAGTGCCCTACCAGTTGACTATGGCTACACCTTC
TRBV7-7	TRBJ2-2	many	TRBD2	CASSLNPGTSVSGELFF	TGTGCCAGCAGCTTAAACCCCGGGACTAGTGTGAGCGGGGAGCTGTTTTTT
TRBV20-1	TRBJ2-3	many	-	CSARDEKRGTDTQYF	TGCAGTGCTAGAGATGAGAAGCGGGGCACAGATACGCAGTATTTT
TRBV20-1	TRBJ2-1	many	TRBD2	CSARDYTSGVYNEQFF	TGCAGTGCTAGAGATTACACTAGCGGGGTCTACAATGAGCAGTTCTTC
TRBV7-9	TRBJ1-4	-	-	CASSFSGGAGNEKLFF	TGTGCCAGCAGCTTTAGCGGGGGGGCGGGTAATGAAAAACTGTTTTTT
TRBV18	TRBJ1-6	-	-	CASSPSASSYNSPLHF	TGTGCCAGCTCACCGTCAGCCAGCTCCTATAATTCACCCCTCCACTTT
TRBV2	TRBJ2-2	-	TRBD2	CASTFSGLAGALTADTGELFF	TGTGCCAGCACTTTTAGTGGACTAGCGGGAGCATTAACGGCCGACACCGGGGAGCTGTTTTTT
TRBV10-1	TRBJ1-2	-	-	CASSDSRAGGYTF	TGCGCCAGCAGTGATTCCAGGGCAGGCGGCTACACCTTC
TRBV15	TRBJ1-2	few	-	CATSKWTTDHSNYGYTF	TGTGCCACCAGTAAGTGGACGACGGACCATTCTAACTATGGCTACACCTTC